Given below is one T cell receptor (beta chain) in context. Its antigen is unidentified. This sample is drawn from a study of blood T cells in healthy people across ages. Study outcomes and limitations: As age increased, TCR beta diversity per million T cells fell in a roughly linear fashion.

The CDR3 spans 19 residues. With 0 bases removed from V and 0 bases from J, the gap between germline ends came to 15 bases. The germline V gene encodes CDR1 MNHEY and CDR2 SVGAGI. The use of a sample-barcoded 5' primer and a J-beta primer mix characterized a second PCR of 7 to 11 cycles. Template switching added a 12-random-nucleotide identifier to every cDNA molecule. Using its own MiXCR run on the 5' RACE reads, TCRdb lists one record per CDR3 protein. The data contain roughly 800,000 distinct CDR3 sequences, over 45% of them singletons. Collection of 8.5 to 10 milliliters of peripheral blood was performed for each donor.

The chain carries TRBV6-5 and TRBJ2-6; D might be TRBD2 (6 bases). The sample consisted of blood. This receptor was obtained from a man aged 25 to 45 in good health. The CDR3 loop reads CASSYSAIAASSGANVLTF. Written as DNA, the CDR3 is TGTGCCAGCAGTTACTCTGCTATAGCGGCTAGCTCTGGGGCCAACGTCCTGACTTTC.